These 10 T cell receptor beta chains share one sample of origin, sequenced in a study of cytomegalovirus exposure and HLA in healthy donors. In the PCR, 60 Vbeta and 13 Jbeta primers were used. Assay: immunoSEQ multiplex PCR; the TCRdb copy retains only in-frame clones and omits some. The repertoire holds 130,000 to 150,000 clones, around 79% seen once, with under 3% in the top ten. Sample: PBMCs. Every receptor here comes from a man aged 40-49 years in good health and CMV-seropositive.

The rearrangement joins TRBV11-2 to TRBJ1-1; a possible D gene is TRBD1 (5 bases). CDR3 length: 13 residues. CDR1 is SGHAT, CDR2 FQNNGV, per germline. The ends were cut back, 1 base at V and 8 bases at J, with 11 bases in the middle. The CDR3 region is CASSLGVTEEAFF. The CDR3 DNA is TGTGCCAGCAGCTTAGGTGTGACAGAAGAAGCTTTCTTT.

The chain links TRBV5-4 to TRBJ2-1, with D possibly matching TRBD2 (6 bases). The CDR3 is 15 amino acids. V lost 2 bases, J lost 0 bases, and 9 bases lay in between. Germline CDR1 and CDR2: SGHNT and YYREEE (reference sequence). The chain's CDR3 is CASSLVGSSYNEQFF. The CDR3 DNA is TGTGCCAGCAGCTTAGTCGGGAGCTCCTACAATGAGCAGTTCTTC.

The chain recombines TRBV7-8 with TRBJ1-4, with TRBD1 identical over 11 bases. Germline V gives CDR1 SGHVS, CDR2 FQNEAQ. The ends lost 5 bases at V and 8 bases at J; junction bases unmatched: 7. The CDR3 runs 15 residues. CDR3 nucleotides: TGTGCCAGCAGCCGCTGGACAGGGGGCAAGGAAAAACTGTTTTTT. Its protein product is CASSRWTGGKEKLFF.

This clone turned up a few times. This chain joins TRBV6-1 and TRBJ1-2; D unresolved. Per the germline V gene, CDR1 is MNHNS and CDR2 is SASEGT. The CDR3 is made up of 14 amino acids. The V end lost 6 bases, the J end lost 7 bases, and 18 bases lay between the germline ends. The CDR3 region has the DNA TGTGCCAGCAGCCCATCTTTCACTTCCGTTGGCTACACCTTC. Translation: CASSPSFTSVGYTF.

The gene calls are TRBV5-1 and TRBJ2-5; possible D gene TRBD1, 6 bases. This CDR3 spans 15 amino acids. The V end lost 4 bases, the J end lost 5 bases, and 18 bases lay between the germline ends. CDR1 is SGHRS and CDR2 is YFSETQ in the germline V gene. CDR3 coding DNA: TGCGCCAGCAGCAATGAACAGGGCCCGGGGGAGACCCAGTACTTC. Amino acids: CASSNEQGPGETQYF. Full variable domain (rest looked up from reference TRBV5-1 and TRBJ2-5): KAGVTQTPRYLIKTRGQQVTLSCSPISGHRSVSWYQQTPGQGLQFLFEYFSETQRNKGNFPGRFSGRQFSNSRSEMNVSTLELGDSALYLCASSNEQGPGETQYFGPGTRLLVL.

The gene calls are TRBV9 and TRBJ1-1; TRBD1 agrees at 7 bases. This CDR3 comprises 17 residues. The germline CDR1 and CDR2 sequences are SGDLS and YYNGEE. Trimming cost V 0 bases and J 0 bases; bases outside gene matches: 8. CDR3 in DNA: TGTGCCAGCAGCGTAGGTCCGGGGGACAGCATGAACACTGAAGCTTTCTTT. Amino acids: CASSVGPGDSMNTEAFF. Using reference TRBV9 and TRBJ1-1 for the parts outside the CDR3, the full variable domain is DSGVTQTPKHLITATGQRVTLRCSPRSGDLSVYWYQQSLDQGLQFLIQYYNGEERAKGNILERFSAQQFPDLHSELNLSSLELGDSALYFCASSVGPGDSMNTEAFFGQGTRLTVV.

This clone was counted only a few times. The rearrangement uses TRBV7-3 and TRBJ2-1; D is uncertain. The CDR3 is made up of 13 amino acids. Between the trimmed V and J ends, which lost 2 bases and 7 bases, there was a span of 9 bases. The germline V gene has CDR1 SGHTA and CDR2 FQGTGA. CDR3 DNA: TGTGCCAGCAGCTTAGGAGAGGTGAATGAGCAGTTCTTC. Encoded protein: CASSLGEVNEQFF.

This clone was counted a few times. V gene TRBV19 combines with J gene TRBJ2-1; 9 bases line up with TRBD2. The CDR3 is made up of 14 amino acids. Unmatched junction bases numbered 9, after V lost 7 bases and J lost 8 bases. CDR1 is LNHDA, CDR2 SQIVND, per germline (reference sequence). The CDR3 DNA sequence: TGTGCCAGTACCTCTAGCGGGGAACGGTATGAGCAGTTCTTC. Amino acids: CASTSSGERYEQFF. The variable domain in full, with the rest retrieved from reference TRBV19 and TRBJ2-1, is DGGITQSPKYLFRKEGQNVTLSCEQNLNHDAMYWYRQDPGQGLRLIYYSQIVNDFQKGDIAEGYSVSREKKESFPLTVTSAQKNPTAFYLCASTSSGERYEQFFGPGTRLTVL.

The chain links TRBV7-2 to TRBJ1-5, with D tentatively TRBD1 (5 bases). Trimming removed 2 bases at V and 6 bases at J, with 8 bases between. The V gene's germline CDR1 is SGHTA and CDR2 FQGNSA. This CDR3 has 13 residues. The CDR3 sequence: CASSLFDSQPQHF. CDR3 sequence (DNA): TGTGCCAGCAGCTTATTCGACAGTCAGCCCCAGCATTTT.

The rearrangement joins TRBV5-4 to TRBJ2-7; no firm D call. Per the germline V gene, CDR1 is SGHNT and CDR2 is YYREEE (reference sequence). With 7 bases removed from V and 2 bases from J, the gap between germline ends came to 13 bases. The CDR3 covers 13 residues. The CDR3 DNA reads TGTGCCAGCCCCCCCACTGAAACCTACGAGCAGTACTTC. Its protein product is CASPPTETYEQYF.